The 7 T cell receptor beta chains listed next were all sequenced from one sample in a study of monozygotic twins with inflammatory bowel disease. TCRdb reprocessed the 5' RACE reads, with one entry per CDR3 protein and no DNA. This repertoire comprises 310,000 or so distinct CDR3 sequences; its ten largest clones make up over 2%. Sequenced input: blood. All receptors come from a human donor with ulcerative colitis or Crohn's disease, or a healthy co-twin of an affected twin (not recorded which).

The chain carries TRBV28 and TRBJ2-1; the TCRdb D gene call, TRBD2, has no DNA to confirm it. The CDR3 sequence is 11 residues long. Germline V gene lookup returns CDR1 MDHEN and CDR2 SYDVKM. The CDR3 spells CATEGTSRQFF.

CDR3 in amino acids: CSARGFTGELFF. The chain carries TRBV20-1 and TRBJ2-2. Germline CDR1 reads DFQATT; CDR2 reads SNEGSKA (reference sequence). This CDR3 comprises 12 residues.

This chain uses TRBV6-5 with TRBJ1-2. CDR1 is MNHEY, CDR2 SVGAGI, per germline. This CDR3 is built from 12 residues. The CDR3 sequence is CASRLDGGGYTF.

This chain connects TRBV15 to TRBJ1-6. Germline V CDR1 and CDR2: LNHNV, YYDKDF (reference sequence). CDR3 size: 12 residues. CDR3 region: CATSREGHPLHF.

The V gene is TRBV7-8, the J gene TRBJ1-2. There are 13 residues in the CDR3. Germline CDR1 reads SGHVS; CDR2 reads FQNEAQ. The CDR3 is CASSLGYSYGYTF.

The genes are TRBV20-1 and TRBJ2-2; without DNA, the TCRdb call of TRBD2 cannot be checked. Germline V gene sequence: CDR1 DFQATT, CDR2 SNEGSKA (reference sequence). The CDR3 is 16 residues long. The CDR3 reads CSARGAGGTNTGELFF.

The rearrangement joins TRBV12-3 or TRBV12-4 to TRBJ1-2; no DNA is available, so the TRBD1 call from TCRdb remains unchecked. The CDR3 is 14 residues long. The chain's CDR3 is CASRISGGLNSYTF.